This passage covers 13 T cell receptor beta chains from one sample sequenced in a study of T cell responses to AZD1222 COVID-19 vaccine. Here immunoSEQ multiplex PCR was the method, and the copy in TCRdb shows in-frame clones only, minus some. There are over 100,000 clones in the sample; about 88% occur only once, and 18% lies in the top ten. Sample: peripheral blood, taken on day 0 of AZD1222 vaccination. The receptors come from an adult in good health.

This CDR3 is CASSPLYRLRQGNTEAFF. CDR3 in DNA: TGCGCCAGCAGCCCCCTATACCGACTCCGACAGGGGAACACTGAAGCTTTCTTT. The gene calls are TRBV4-1 and TRBJ1-1, with TRBD1 matching over 7 bases. Germline CDR1 MGHRA, CDR2 YSYEKL. The CDR3 is 18 residues long. With 4 bases clipped from V and 1 base from J, the junction kept 15 bases outside the gene matches.

This sequence joins TRBV27 and TRBJ1-6; 8 nucleotides match TRBD1. Germline CDR1 MNHEY, CDR2 SMNVEV (reference sequence). CDR3 size: 14 residues. J lost 8 bases, V lost 6 bases, and 6 bases had no gene match. The CDR3 loop is CASSGGQGHSPLHF. Written as DNA, the CDR3 is TGTGCCAGCAGCGGAGGACAGGGTCATTCACCCCTCCACTTT.

The rearrangement uses TRBV11-2 and TRBJ2-3; either TRBD1 or TRBD2 may supply D (5 bases each). CDR1 is SGHAT, CDR2 FQNNGV, per germline. The CDR3 spans 13 residues. V was shortened by 6 bases and J by 3 bases, with 10 bases between the two germline ends. The CDR3 sequence is CASREGPTDTQYF. The CDR3 coding sequence is TGTGCCAGCAGAGAGGGGCCGACAGATACGCAGTATTTT.

Only one count was recorded for this clone. The J gene is TRBJ2-1, the V gene TRBV4-1; D is undetermined. Germline V gene sequence: CDR1 MGHRA, CDR2 YSYEKL. Trimming took off 0 bases at V and 5 bases at J, with 11 bases between the two ends. The CDR3 length is 15 residues. The CDR3 here is CASSQEGVPDNEQFF. The CDR3 DNA reads as TGCGCCAGCAGCCAAGAAGGCGTCCCTGACAATGAGCAGTTCTTC.

V gene TRBV4-1 combines with J gene TRBJ1-5, with unresolved D. Germline V gives CDR1 MGHRA, CDR2 YSYEKL. The CDR3 has 15 amino acids. V was cut by 1 base and J by 2 bases, with 9 bases left in between. CDR3 bases: TGCGCCAGCAGCCAAGGGTGGTTGGGCAATCAGCCCCAGCATTTT. Its translation: CASSQGWLGNQPQHF.

The chain couples TRBV7-2 to TRBJ2-5; D possibly matches TRBD1 or TRBD2 (5 bases each). The V end was cut by 7 bases, the J end by 1 base, with 10 bases between. Germline values: CDR1 SGHTA, CDR2 FQGNSA. This CDR3 is built from 13 residues. The CDR3 nucleotides read TGTGCCAGCAATGCAGGGACCCAAGAGACCCAGTACTTC. This encodes CASNAGTQETQYF.

The chain carries TRBV30 and TRBJ1-1, with 8 bases that match TRBD1. Germline CDR1 reads GTSNPN; CDR2 reads SVGIG (reference sequence). There are 13 residues in the CDR3. V gave up 2 bases and J gave up 5 bases; unmatched junction bases: 4. For the CDR3, the DNA is TGTGCCTGGAGTCCCAGGGGGCGGACTGAAGCTTTCTTT. The encoded protein is CAWSPRGRTEAFF.

The rearrangement links TRBV29-1 to TRBJ2-1, with D tentatively TRBD1 or TRBD2 (5 bases each). This CDR3 has 11 amino acids. V was pared by 4 bases and J by 4 bases, with 5 bases between. In germline, CDR1 is SQVTM, CDR2 ANQGSEA. The chain's CDR3 is CSVGGYNEQFF. In DNA form, the CDR3 reads TGCAGCGTTGGGGGGTACAATGAGCAGTTCTTC.

The V and J genes are TRBV4-1 and TRBJ1-2, with 9 bases matching TRBD1. The V and J ends lost 4 bases and 2 bases, in that order; junction bases with no gene match: 8. This CDR3 comprises 16 residues. Germline assignment: CDR1 MGHRA and CDR2 YSYEKL. CDR3 in DNA: TGCGCCAGCAGCCCCCTGCCGGGACAGGGAAACTATGGCTACACCTTC. This translates into CASSPLPGQGNYGYTF.

The rearrangement joins TRBV10-2 to TRBJ2-5; 8 bases map to TRBD2. V trimming: 1 base; J trimming: 4 bases; junction bases outside the gene matches: 5. CDR1 WSHSY and CDR2 SAAADI come from the germline V gene. CDR3 length: 15 amino acids. The CDR3 DNA reads TGCGCCAGCAGTGAGTGGCGGGGGGCCGGAGAGACCCAGTACTTC. Protein sequence: CASSEWRGAGETQYF.

This chain joins TRBV6-2 or TRBV6-3 and TRBJ2-7, with D possibly being TRBD1 (6 bases). The CDR3 loop spans 16 amino acids. With 2 bases removed from V and 1 base from J, the gap between germline ends came to 15 bases. CDR1 MNHEY and CDR2 SVGEGT come from the germline V gene. The CDR3 region is CASSYLRTVLSYEQYF. CDR3 coding DNA: TGTGCCAGCAGTTACCTTCGGACAGTGCTTTCCTACGAGCAGTACTTC.

The V call is TRBV9, the J call TRBJ1-2; a possible D gene is TRBD1 (5 bases). Germline assignment: CDR1 SGDLS and CDR2 YYNGEE. This CDR3 region has 17 residues. V was shortened by 4 bases and J by 4 bases, with 23 bases between the two germline ends. The CDR3 reads CASSPGPGGGEAYGYTF. CDR3 nucleotide sequence: TGTGCCAGCAGCCCCGGGCCGGGAGGAGGGGAAGCCTATGGCTACACCTTC.

The chain uses TRBV25-1 and TRBJ2-5, with no clear D. Germline V gene data show CDR1 as MGHDK and CDR2 as SYGVNS. This CDR3 has 14 amino acids. Trimming pared 2 bases from V and 4 bases from J, leaving 11 bases between. The CDR3, as DNA: TGTGCCAGCAGTGAACCAGATATCACAGAGACCCAGTACTTC. It codes for CASSEPDITETQYF.